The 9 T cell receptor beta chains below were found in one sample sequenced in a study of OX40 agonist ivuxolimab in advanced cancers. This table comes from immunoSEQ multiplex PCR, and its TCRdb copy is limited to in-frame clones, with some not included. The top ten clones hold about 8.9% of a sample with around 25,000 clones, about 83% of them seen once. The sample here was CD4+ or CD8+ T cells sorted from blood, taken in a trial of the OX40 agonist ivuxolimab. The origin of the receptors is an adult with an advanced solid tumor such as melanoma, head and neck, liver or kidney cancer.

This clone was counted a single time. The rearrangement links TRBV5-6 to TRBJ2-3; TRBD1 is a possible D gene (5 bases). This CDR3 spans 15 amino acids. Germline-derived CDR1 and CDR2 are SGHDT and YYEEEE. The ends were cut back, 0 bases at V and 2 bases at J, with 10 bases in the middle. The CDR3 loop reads CASSLAVGHTDTQYF. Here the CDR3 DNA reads TGTGCCAGCAGCTTGGCAGTGGGGCACACAGATACGCAGTATTTT.

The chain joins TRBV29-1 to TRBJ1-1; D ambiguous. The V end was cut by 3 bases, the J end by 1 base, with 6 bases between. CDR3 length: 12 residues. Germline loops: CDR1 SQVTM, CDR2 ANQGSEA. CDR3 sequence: CSVDWENTEAFF. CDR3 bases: TGCAGCGTTGACTGGGAGAACACTGAAGCTTTCTTT.

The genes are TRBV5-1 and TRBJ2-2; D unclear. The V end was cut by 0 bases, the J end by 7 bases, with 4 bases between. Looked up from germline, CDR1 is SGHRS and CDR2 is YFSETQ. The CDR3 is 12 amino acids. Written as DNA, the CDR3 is TGCGCCAGCAGCTTGGCAGGCGGGGAGCTGTTTTTT. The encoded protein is CASSLAGGELFF.

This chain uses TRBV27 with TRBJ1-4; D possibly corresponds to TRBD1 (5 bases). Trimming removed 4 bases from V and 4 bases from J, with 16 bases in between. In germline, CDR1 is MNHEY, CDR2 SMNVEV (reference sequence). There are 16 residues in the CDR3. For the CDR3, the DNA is TGTGCCAGCAGTTCGAAAAAGTGGGGGTATAATGAAAAACTGTTTTTT. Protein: CASSSKKWGYNEKLFF.

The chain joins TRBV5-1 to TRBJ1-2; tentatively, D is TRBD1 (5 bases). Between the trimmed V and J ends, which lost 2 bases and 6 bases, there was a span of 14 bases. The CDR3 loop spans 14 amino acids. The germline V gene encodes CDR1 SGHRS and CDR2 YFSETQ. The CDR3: CASSLSREIDGYTF. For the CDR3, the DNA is TGCGCCAGCAGCTTATCCAGGGAAATCGATGGCTACACCTTC.

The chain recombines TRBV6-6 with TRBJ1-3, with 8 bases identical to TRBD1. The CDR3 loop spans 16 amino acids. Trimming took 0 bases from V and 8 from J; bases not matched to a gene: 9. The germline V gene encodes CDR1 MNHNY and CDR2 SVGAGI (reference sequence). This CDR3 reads CASSYSPDRVKDTIYF. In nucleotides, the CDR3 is TGTGCCAGCAGTTACTCTCCGGACAGGGTTAAAGACACCATATATTTT.

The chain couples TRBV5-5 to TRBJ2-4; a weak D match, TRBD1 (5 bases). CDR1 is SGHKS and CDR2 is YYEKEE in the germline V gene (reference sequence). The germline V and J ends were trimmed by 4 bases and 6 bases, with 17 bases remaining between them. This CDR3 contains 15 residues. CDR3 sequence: CASSPPPGMVNIQYF. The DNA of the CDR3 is TGTGCCAGCAGCCCCCCCCCAGGGATGGTAAACATTCAGTACTTC.

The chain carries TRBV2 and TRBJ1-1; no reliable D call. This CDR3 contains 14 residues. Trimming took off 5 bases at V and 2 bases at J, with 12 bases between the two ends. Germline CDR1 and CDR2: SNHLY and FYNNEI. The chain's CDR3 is CASSRIPGNTEAFF. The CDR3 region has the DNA TGTGCCAGCAGTAGGATCCCGGGTAACACTGAAGCTTTCTTT.

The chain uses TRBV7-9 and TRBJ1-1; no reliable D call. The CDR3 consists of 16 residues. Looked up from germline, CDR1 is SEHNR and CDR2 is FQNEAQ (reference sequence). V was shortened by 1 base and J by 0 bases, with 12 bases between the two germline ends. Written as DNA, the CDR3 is TGTGCCAGCAGCTTAGTTCGTCCGAATTTGAACACTGAAGCTTTCTTT. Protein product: CASSLVRPNLNTEAFF.